The 13 T cell receptor beta chains in this list originate from one sample, sequenced in a study of human T cells and chemical hapten exposure. TCRdb fed the 5' RACE reads into MiXCR, producing one record per CDR3 protein. This sample has 150,000 or so distinct CDR3 sequences; about 4.3% occur once, and the top ten carry 1.2% to 1.5%. Unfractionated whole blood yielded total RNA. All receptors come from a female donor in good health.

This clonotype was seen only a few times. The chain joins TRBV28 to TRBJ1-4; D might be TRBD1 (5 bases). Germline CDR1 is MDHEN and CDR2 is SYDVKM. The ends were cut back, 6 bases at V and 0 bases at J, with 11 bases in the middle. The CDR3 runs 15 residues. CDR3 amino acids: CASRPGGPTNEKLFF. In nucleotides, the CDR3 is TGTGCCAGCAGACCGGGGGGTCCAACTAATGAAAAACTGTTTTTT.

This clonotype was counted ten times or more. The V and J genes are TRBV4-3 and TRBJ1-1, with a weak D call TRBD1 (5 bases). This CDR3 region has 17 residues. CDR1 is LGHNA and CDR2 is YSLEER in the germline V gene. V gave up 0 bases and J gave up 5 bases, with 19 bases separating them. The CDR3 region has the DNA TGCGCCAGCAGCCAAGAATTGAGTATGGCGCGGGGGACTGAAGCTTTCTTT. Translated: CASSQELSMARGTEAFF.

This clonotype was observed at least ten times. V gene TRBV30 combines with J gene TRBJ1-2; 7 positions agree with TRBD1. Germline V gene data show CDR1 as GTSNPN and CDR2 as SVGIG (reference sequence). The ends lost 5 bases at V and 4 bases at J; junction bases unmatched: 4. The CDR3 runs 12 residues. The CDR3: CAWSPGGYGYTF. In DNA, the CDR3 is TGTGCCTGGTCGCCAGGGGGCTATGGCTACACCTTC.

This clonotype came up many times. This rearrangement joins TRBV3-1 to TRBJ2-3; D unresolved. Germline V gene lookup returns CDR1 LGHDT and CDR2 YNNKEL (reference sequence). The CDR3 has 12 residues. V was trimmed by 0 bases and J by 8 bases, leaving 6 bases between them. CDR3 protein: CASSQEESTQYF. CDR3 coding DNA: TGTGCCAGCAGCCAAGAGGAAAGTACGCAGTATTTT.

At least ten counts were recorded for this clonotype. The CDR3 DNA sequence: TGTGCCAGCAGTGAACTGGGTAATCAGCCCCAGCATTTT. The encoded protein is CASSELGNQPQHF. The chain recombines TRBV2 with TRBJ1-5; D is undetermined. Germline CDR1 and CDR2: SNHLY and FYNNEI. This CDR3 has 13 residues. Between the trimmed V and J ends, which lost 2 bases and 4 bases, there was a span of 6 bases.

This clonotype has a count of ten or more. The chain couples TRBV20-1 to TRBJ2-3; 12 nucleotides align to TRBD2. Trimming took 0 bases from V and 5 from J; bases not matched to a gene: 15. The CDR3 is 19 amino acids. Germline CDR1 reads DFQATT; CDR2 reads SNEGSKA (reference sequence). The CDR3 loop reads CSARDLPASGGASRDTQYF. The CDR3 nucleotides are TGCAGTGCTAGAGATCTCCCCGCTAGCGGGGGGGCCAGTAGAGATACGCAGTATTTT.

This clonotype was seen many times. The rearrangement uses TRBV20-1 and TRBJ2-7; D might be TRBD2 (7 bases). Germline values: CDR1 DFQATT, CDR2 SNEGSKA (reference sequence). The ends were cut back, 3 bases at V and 4 bases at J, with 13 bases in the middle. The CDR3 loop spans 13 amino acids. CDR3 in DNA: TGCAGTGCTAGGGGGGGGGGCTCGTACGAGCAGTACTTC. Its translation is CSARGGGSYEQYF.

This clonotype was counted many times. V usage is TRBV6-1 and J usage is TRBJ2-1, with a weak D call TRBD2 (6 bases). Germline values: CDR1 MNHNS, CDR2 SASEGT. Trimming took off 6 bases at V and 8 bases at J, with 17 bases between the two ends. The CDR3 length is 14 residues. The CDR3 is CASRFGGDRDEQFF. For the CDR3, the DNA is TGTGCCAGCAGGTTCGGAGGGGATAGAGATGAGCAGTTCTTC.

This clonotype was found many times. The V gene is TRBV2, the J gene TRBJ2-3, with D possibly TRBD1 on 5 matching bases. Germline CDR1 and CDR2: SNHLY and FYNNEI. The CDR3 contains 18 residues. Trimming cost V 3 bases and J 0 bases, with 19 bases left between them. This CDR3 reads CASSDFATEPASTDTQYF. CDR3 DNA sequence: TGTGCCAGCAGTGATTTTGCGACAGAACCGGCTAGCACAGATACGCAGTATTTT.

The rearrangement links TRBV7-2 to TRBJ1-2; D perhaps matches TRBD1 (6 bases). CDR3 length: 12 amino acids. Trimming shortened V by 4 bases and J by 8 bases, and 11 bases separated the two germline ends. Germline loops: CDR1 SGHTA, CDR2 FQGNSA. DNA of the CDR3: TGTGCCAGCAGCTGTACAGGGCTCGGCTACACCTTC. Protein sequence: CASSCTGLGYTF.

This clonotype was counted at least ten times. The CDR3 bases are TGTGCCAGCAGTGAAGGTAGGGGAGGTGAAGCTTTCTTT. Protein sequence: CASSEGRGGEAFF. The genes are TRBV6-1 and TRBJ1-1; D is possibly TRBD1 (5 bases). Per the germline V gene, CDR1 is MNHNS and CDR2 is SASEGT. The CDR3 is made up of 13 amino acids. Trimming took 1 base from V and 7 from J, leaving 10 bases between them.

The chain links TRBV2 to TRBJ1-4, with D perhaps matching TRBD1 (5 bases). This CDR3 is built from 15 residues. Trimming removed 6 bases at V and 6 bases at J, with 17 bases between. Germline V gives CDR1 SNHLY, CDR2 FYNNEI. The CDR3 DNA is TGTGCCAGCAGCGCATACGGGGGTGTGGATGAAAAACTGTTTTTT. This codes for CASSAYGGVDEKLFF. Based on the CDR3 plus reference TRBV2 and TRBJ1-4, the full variable domain is EPEVTQTPSHQVTQMGQEVILRCVPISNHLYFYWYRQILGQKVEFLVSFYNNEISEKSEIFDDQFSVERPDGSNFTLKIRSTKLEDSAMYFCASSAYGGVDEKLFFGSGTQLSVL.

This clonotype was seen ten or more times. The chain recombines TRBV6-2 or TRBV6-3 with TRBJ2-5; no clear D. CDR1 is MNHEY, CDR2 SVGEGT, per germline. Trimming took off 7 bases at V and 1 base at J, with 10 bases between the two ends. This CDR3 has 13 residues. The CDR3 loop reads CASNDHPQETQYF. CDR3 coding DNA: TGTGCCAGCAACGACCATCCCCAAGAGACCCAGTACTTC.